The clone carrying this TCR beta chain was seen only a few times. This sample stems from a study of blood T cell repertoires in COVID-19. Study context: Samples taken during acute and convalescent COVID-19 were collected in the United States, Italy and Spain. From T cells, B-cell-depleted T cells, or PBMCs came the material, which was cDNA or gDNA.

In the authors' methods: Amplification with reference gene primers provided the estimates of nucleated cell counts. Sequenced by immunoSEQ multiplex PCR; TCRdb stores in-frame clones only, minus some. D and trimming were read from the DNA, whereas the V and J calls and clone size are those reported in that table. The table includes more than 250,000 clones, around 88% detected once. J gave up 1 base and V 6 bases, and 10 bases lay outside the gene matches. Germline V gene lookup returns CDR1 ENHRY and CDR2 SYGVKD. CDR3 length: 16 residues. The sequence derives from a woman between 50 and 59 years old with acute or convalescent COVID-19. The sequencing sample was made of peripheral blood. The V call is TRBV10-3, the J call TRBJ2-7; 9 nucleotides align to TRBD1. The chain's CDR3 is CAIRPSDRGGSYEQYF. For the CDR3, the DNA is TGTGCCATCAGGCCATCGGACAGGGGAGGATCCTACGAGCAGTACTTC.